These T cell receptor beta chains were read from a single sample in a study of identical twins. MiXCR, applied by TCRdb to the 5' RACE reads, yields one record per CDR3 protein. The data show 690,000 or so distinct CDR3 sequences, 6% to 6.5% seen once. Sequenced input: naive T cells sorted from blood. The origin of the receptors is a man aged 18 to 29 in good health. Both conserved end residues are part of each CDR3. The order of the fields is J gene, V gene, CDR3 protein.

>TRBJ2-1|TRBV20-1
CSASLWGGGDEQFF
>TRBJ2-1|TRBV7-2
CASSPRVGLGNEQFF
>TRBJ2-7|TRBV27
CASSLRTGRAYEQYF
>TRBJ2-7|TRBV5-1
CASSLLGDKYEQYF
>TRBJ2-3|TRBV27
CASSFMGKGYTDTQYF
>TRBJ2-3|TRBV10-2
CASSESYGVMQYF
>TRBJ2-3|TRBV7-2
CASSFRGSGDTQYF
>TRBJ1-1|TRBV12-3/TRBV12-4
CASRDVDTEAFF
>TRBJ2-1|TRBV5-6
CASSQRTGSNEQFF
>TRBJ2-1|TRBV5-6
CASSRGLASYNEQFF
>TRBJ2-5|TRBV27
CASRSGTSSFGVEETQYF
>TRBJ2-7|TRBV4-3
CASSQGLGYEQYF
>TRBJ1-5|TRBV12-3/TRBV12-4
CASSLARDQPQHF
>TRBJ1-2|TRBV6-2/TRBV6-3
CASSPQTGRSMYGYTF
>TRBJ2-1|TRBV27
CASSFLLAGALYNEQFF
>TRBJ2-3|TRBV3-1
CASSQVWSTDTQYF
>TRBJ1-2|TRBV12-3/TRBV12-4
CASSLKLRDGYTF
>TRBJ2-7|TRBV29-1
CSVESTPLEQYF
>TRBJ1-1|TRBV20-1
CSASRDRDTEAFF
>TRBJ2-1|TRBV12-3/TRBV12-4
CASSPNYSGRRDEQFF
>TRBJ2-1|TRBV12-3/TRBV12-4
CASSPLRVAEQFF
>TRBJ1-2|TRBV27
CASSSPGQGANGYTF
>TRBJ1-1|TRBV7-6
CASFTANTEAFF
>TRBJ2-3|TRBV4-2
CASSPLAPGLVVDTQYF
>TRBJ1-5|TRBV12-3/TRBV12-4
CASSLRGQGASNQPQHF
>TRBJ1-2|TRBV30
CAWGTQGAGGYTF
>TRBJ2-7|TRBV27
CASRDSDYEQYF
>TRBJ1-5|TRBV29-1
CSVRYRGDQPQHF
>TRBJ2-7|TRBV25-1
CASSPRAGRSYEQYF